Detailed here is one TCR beta chain. Using RNA transcripts as the source, TCR beta CDR3 regions were amplified. TCR CDR3 underwent first-round RT-PCR with the HTBI primer set. TCRdb independently ran MiXCR on the multiplex PCR reads; one entry per CDR3 protein. The data hold 75,000 to 100,000 distinct CDR3 sequences, with about 51% observed a single time. If no ophthalmopathy progression occurred within 18 months, Graves' hyperthyroidism was stable. Diagnoses were established using clinical symptoms, serum thyroxine and TRAb, thyroid ultrasound and orbital computed tomography. The data belong to a study of T cells in Graves' hyperthyroidism and ophthalmopathy. Trimming left V 8 bases short and J 5 bases short, with 21 bases between. The CDR3 consists of 16 residues.

This sequence was found in a woman in her thirties or forties with Graves' hyperthyroidism. V is TRBV12-3 or TRBV12-4 and J is TRBJ2-2; either TRBD1 or TRBD2 may supply D (6 bases each). The source material was blood. CDR3 sequence reads: CASGPPQGLTTGELFF. CDR3 DNA sequence: TGTGCCAGCGGTCCGCCACAGGGACTGACTACCGGGGAGCTGTTTTTT.